Below are 5 T cell receptor beta chains sequenced from a single sample in a study of shared clonotypes between healthy human individuals. The repertoire was sequenced with immunoSEQ multiplex PCR; TCRdb's copy has only in-frame clones and lacks some. The table has millions of clones, approximately 95% seen once. Sequenced: naive CD4+ T cells sorted from blood. Subset in this sample: CD45RA+ positively selected. The receptors originated from a man younger than 35 in good health.

Regarding this clone: Other DNA sequences in the sample encode the same CDR3. This chain uses TRBV5-1 with TRBJ2-7; D tentatively fits TRBD1 or TRBD2 (5 bases each). Germline V lookup: CDR1 SGHRS, CDR2 YFSETQ. CDR3 length: 14 residues. The V end lost 0 bases, the J end lost 2 bases, and 9 bases lay between the germline ends. The CDR3 sequence: CASSLAEGPYEQYF. CDR3 DNA: TGCGCCAGCAGCTTGGCCGAGGGGCCCTACGAGCAGTACTTC. Complete variable domain (other parts from reference TRBV5-1 and TRBJ2-7): KAGVTQTPRYLIKTRGQQVTLSCSPISGHRSVSWYQQTPGQGLQFLFEYFSETQRNKGNFPGRFSGRQFSNSRSEMNVSTLELGDSALYLCASSLAEGPYEQYFGPGTRLTVT.

The V call is TRBV5-6, the J call TRBJ2-3, with D hard to call. V lost 4 bases and J lost 6, with 12 bases in between. The germline V gene encodes CDR1 SGHDT and CDR2 YYEEEE. This CDR3 is built from 13 residues. The CDR3, as DNA: TGTGCCAGCAGCCACTTCAAGGGCGATACGCAGTATTTT. Its translation is CASSHFKGDTQYF.

This clone was detected only once. Distinct nucleotide sequences in the sample also encode this CDR3. The chain employs TRBV10-3 and TRBJ2-7, with a weak D call TRBD2 (7 bases). The CDR3 runs to 15 residues. Germline CDR1 is ENHRY and CDR2 is SYGVKD. Between the trimmed V and J ends, which lost 0 bases and 2 bases, there was a span of 11 bases. DNA of the CDR3: TGTGCCATCAGTGAGTCAGGGGGGGCTCCCTACGAGCAGTACTTC. Translating it yields CAISESGGAPYEQYF.

The V gene is TRBV7-9, the J gene TRBJ2-4, with a weak D call TRBD1 (5 bases). Looked up from germline, CDR1 is SEHNR and CDR2 is FQNEAQ (reference sequence). CDR3 length equals 16 residues. V gave up 5 bases and J gave up 0 bases, with 14 bases separating them. The DNA of the CDR3 is TGTGCCAGCAGCCCATGGACAAACCTAGCCAAAAACATTCAGTACTTC. This gives the protein CASSPWTNLAKNIQYF. Full variable domain (rest looked up from reference TRBV7-9 and TRBJ2-4): DTGVSQNPRHKITKRGQNVTFRCDPISEHNRLYWYRQTLGQGPEFLTYFQNEAQLEKSRLLSDRFSAERPKGSFSTLEIQRTEQGDSAMYLCASSPWTNLAKNIQYFGAGTRLSVL.

The V call is TRBV6-1, the J call TRBJ1-5; D is unresolved. Germline-derived CDR1 and CDR2 are MNHNS and SASEGT. Trimming left V 2 bases short and J 6 bases short, with 5 bases between. This CDR3 has 12 amino acids. As DNA, the CDR3 is TGTGCCAGCAGTGAACCCCCTCAGCCCCAGCATTTT. Translating it yields CASSEPPQPQHF.